This T cell receptor beta chain is from a study of blood T cell repertoires in COVID-19. Background on the study: Samples taken during acute and convalescent COVID-19 were collected in the United States, Italy and Spain. PBMCs, B-cell-depleted T cells, or T cells provided the cDNA or gDNA that made up the material.

This clone showed up just once. Per the study methods: From reference gene primer amplification, estimates of nucleated cell counts were derived. Assay: immunoSEQ multiplex PCR; the TCRdb copy retains only in-frame clones and omits some. The V and J calls and clone size were taken over from that table, and D and trimming were inferred from the DNA. This sample yields 210,000 or so clones, of which about 88% are seen a single time; roughly 6.2% belongs to the top ten. What was sequenced was peripheral blood. The receptor comes from a woman aged 40 to 50 who had recovered from COVID-19.

This CDR3 reads CASSSGQGVETQYF. The CDR3 coding sequence is TGTGCCAGCAGCTCCGGACAGGGGGTGGAGACCCAGTACTTC. This rearrangement joins TRBV7-9 to TRBJ2-5, with 10 bases lining up with TRBD1. This CDR3 comprises 14 residues. Germline V gene sequence: CDR1 SEHNR, CDR2 FQNEAQ (reference sequence). With V trimmed by 4 bases and J by 5 bases, 4 bases remained unmatched.